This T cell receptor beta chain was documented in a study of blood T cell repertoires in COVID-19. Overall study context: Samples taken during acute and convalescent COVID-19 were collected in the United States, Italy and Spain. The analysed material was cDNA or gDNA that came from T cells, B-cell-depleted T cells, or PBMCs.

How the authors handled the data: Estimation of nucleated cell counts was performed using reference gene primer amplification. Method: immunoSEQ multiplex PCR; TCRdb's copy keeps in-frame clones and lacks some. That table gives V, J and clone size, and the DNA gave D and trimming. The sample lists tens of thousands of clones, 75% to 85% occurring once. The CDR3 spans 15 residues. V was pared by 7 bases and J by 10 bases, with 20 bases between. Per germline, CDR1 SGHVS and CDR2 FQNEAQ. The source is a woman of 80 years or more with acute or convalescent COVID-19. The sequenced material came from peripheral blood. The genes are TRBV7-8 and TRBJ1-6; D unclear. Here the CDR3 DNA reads TGTGCCAGCACCCTAGAGAGGGCTATGGGGTCACCCCTCCACTTT. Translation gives CASTLERAMGSPLHF.